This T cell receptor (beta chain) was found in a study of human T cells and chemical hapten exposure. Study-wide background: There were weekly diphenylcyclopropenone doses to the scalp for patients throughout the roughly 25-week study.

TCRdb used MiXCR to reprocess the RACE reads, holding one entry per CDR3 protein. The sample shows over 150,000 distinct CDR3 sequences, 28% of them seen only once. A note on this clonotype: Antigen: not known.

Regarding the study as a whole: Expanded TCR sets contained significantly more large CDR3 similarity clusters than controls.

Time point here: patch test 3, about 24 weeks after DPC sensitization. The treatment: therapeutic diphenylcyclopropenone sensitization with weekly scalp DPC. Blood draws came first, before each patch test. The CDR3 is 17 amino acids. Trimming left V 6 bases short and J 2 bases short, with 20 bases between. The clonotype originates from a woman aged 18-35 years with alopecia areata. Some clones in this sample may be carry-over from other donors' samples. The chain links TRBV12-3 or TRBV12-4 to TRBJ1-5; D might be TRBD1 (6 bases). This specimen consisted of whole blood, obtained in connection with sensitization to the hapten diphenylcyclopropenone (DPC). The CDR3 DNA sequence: TGTGCCAGCAGCCCCTTTCCCAGGGGTACAGGCAATCAGCCCCAGCATTTT. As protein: CASSPFPRGTGNQPQHF.